These 22 T cell receptor beta chains came from one sample sequenced in a study of T cell repertoires in cytomegalovirus infection. A single record per CDR3 protein comes from TCRdb applying MiXCR to the reads. The table includes just over 150,000 distinct CDR3 sequences, about 25% detected once. The sequencing input was PBMCs. Source of these receptors: a human donor in good health (CMV status not recorded). Some clones in this sample may be carry-over from other donors' samples.

There are many counts of this clonotype. V gene TRBV4-1 combines with J gene TRBJ2-3; D gene ambiguous. Germline V gene sequence: CDR1 MGHRA, CDR2 YSYEKL. CDR3 length equals 14 residues. Between the trimmed V and J ends, which lost 5 bases and 0 bases, there was a span of 9 bases. In DNA form, the CDR3 reads TGCGCCAGCAGCGGGCAGGTTAGCACAGATACGCAGTATTTT. This encodes CASSGQVSTDTQYF.

This clonotype was seen ten or more times. The gene calls are TRBV7-2 and TRBJ2-3, with a tentative D call TRBD1 (5 bases). Germline loops: CDR1 SGHTA, CDR2 FQGNSA. This CDR3 region has 14 residues. V was trimmed by 5 bases and J by 4 bases, leaving 13 bases between them. As DNA, the CDR3 is TGTGCCAGCAGCCCCTCGTGGGGCTCAGATACGCAGTATTTT. Encoded protein: CASSPSWGSDTQYF.

This clonotype turned up a few times. The chain joins TRBV6-5 to TRBJ1-2; D unclear. Trimming removed 0 bases from V and 5 bases from J, with 7 bases in between. The CDR3 loop spans 13 amino acids. Per the germline V gene, CDR1 is MNHEY and CDR2 is SVGAGI. CDR3 sequence (DNA): TGTGCCAGCAGTTACTCTAAGGAATATGGCTACACCTTC. It codes for CASSYSKEYGYTF.

This rearrangement joins TRBV24-1 to TRBJ2-5, with D maybe TRBD2 (5 bases). V dropped 9 bases and J dropped 5 bases, with 12 bases sitting between them. The CDR3 runs 12 residues. Germline CDR1 KGHDR, CDR2 SFDVKD. The DNA for the CDR3 is TGTGCCACCCGTGCGGGTTTCGAGACCCAGTACTTC. It translates to CATRAGFETQYF.

The gene calls are TRBV6-1 and TRBJ1-5; D may be TRBD1 (6 bases). Germline CDR1 is MNHNS and CDR2 is SASEGT. With 6 bases removed from V and 0 bases from J, the gap between germline ends came to 15 bases. There are 16 residues in the CDR3. The CDR3 bases are TGTGCCAGCAGCGGCCGGGACACTTATAGCAATCAGCCCCAGCATTTT. This gives the protein CASSGRDTYSNQPQHF.

The chain employs TRBV9 and TRBJ1-1; TRBD1 might be the D (5 bases). The germline gives CDR1 SGDLS, CDR2 YYNGEE. The CDR3 consists of 12 residues. Trimming pared 7 bases from V and 4 bases from J, leaving 11 bases between. The CDR3 sequence is CASGGRATEAFF. In DNA form, the CDR3 reads TGTGCCAGCGGTGGCAGGGCCACTGAAGCTTTCTTT.

This clonotype was seen once. CDR3 in DNA: TGCAGCGTTGAAGCTTCTGACTCCTACGAGCAGTACTTC. This translates into CSVEASDSYEQYF. V usage is TRBV29-1 and J usage is TRBJ2-7; D gene uncertain. CDR1 and CDR2 from the germline V gene are SQVTM and ANQGSEA. V gave up 1 base and J gave up 0 bases, with 7 bases separating them. The CDR3 loop spans 13 amino acids.

This clonotype was recorded at least ten times. The V gene is TRBV7-8, the J gene TRBJ2-1; 10 nucleotides line up with TRBD2. This CDR3 region has 15 residues. Germline CDR1 SGHVS, CDR2 FQNEAQ. Unmatched junction bases numbered 7, after V lost 8 bases and J lost 3 bases. CDR3 in DNA: TGTGCCAGCCAGCGGGGGGGGGCTGGCTACAATGAGCAGTTCTTC. This sequence encodes CASQRGGAGYNEQFF.

This sequence joins TRBV2 and TRBJ2-5; 9 bases are a match to TRBD1. Unmatched junction bases numbered 12, after V lost 5 bases and J lost 5 bases. Germline V gives CDR1 SNHLY, CDR2 FYNNEI. The CDR3 consists of 16 residues. In DNA form, the CDR3 reads TGTGCCAGCAGTAAAAGAACAGGGGGCAGAGGGGAGACCCAGTACTTC. This encodes CASSKRTGGRGETQYF.

This CDR3 reads CAISERQTPTDTQYF. The DNA for the CDR3 is TGTGCCATCAGTGAACGACAGACCCCAACAGATACGCAGTATTTT. The chain joins TRBV10-3 to TRBJ2-3; D may be TRBD1 (5 bases). The CDR3 is made up of 15 amino acids. V lost 3 bases to trimming and J lost 3 bases, with 13 bases between them. The germline V gene encodes CDR1 ENHRY and CDR2 SYGVKD.

The chain employs TRBV12-3 or TRBV12-4 and TRBJ1-5; D remains ambiguous. The CDR3 totals 14 residues. The V and J ends lost 3 bases and 5 bases respectively, with 11 bases between them. CDR3 bases: TGTGCCAGCAGTTTTGCAGGCCCGGATCAGCCCCAGCATTTT. As protein: CASSFAGPDQPQHF.

This sequence joins TRBV5-5 and TRBJ2-1, with 9 nucleotides matching TRBD1. V shed 2 bases, J shed 7 bases, and the junction held 10 bases outside the gene matches. CDR1 and CDR2 from the germline V gene are SGHKS and YYEKEE (reference sequence). There are 16 residues in the CDR3. This CDR3 is CASSFLGQGTQNEQFF. DNA for the CDR3: TGTGCCAGCAGCTTCTTGGGACAGGGAACCCAGAATGAGCAGTTCTTC. Together with reference TRBV5-5 and TRBJ2-1, the CDR3 gives the full variable domain: DAGVTQSPTHLIKTRGQQVTLRCSPISGHKSVSWYQQVLGQGPQFIFQYYEKEERGRGNFPDRFSARQFPNYSSELNVNALLLGDSALYLCASSFLGQGTQNEQFFGPGTRLTVL.

This clonotype was recorded at least ten times. J is TRBJ2-2 and V is TRBV7-9; D ambiguous. The germline gives CDR1 SEHNR, CDR2 FQNEAQ (reference sequence). CDR3 length: 15 amino acids. Trimming took off 6 bases at V and 2 bases at J, with 13 bases between the two ends. The CDR3 sequence is CASRLPTGNTGELFF. The CDR3 DNA sequence: TGTGCCAGCAGATTACCTACCGGCAACACCGGGGAGCTGTTTTTT.

As to this clonotype: A much more abundant neighbour one base away suggests this may be a read error. This chain links TRBV7-2 with TRBJ1-1, with D unresolved. The CDR3 has 13 amino acids. The ends were cut back, 5 bases at V and 7 bases at J, with 14 bases in the middle. The germline V gene encodes CDR1 SGHTA and CDR2 FQGNSA. The CDR3 DNA sequence: TGTGCCAGCAGCGGCCGGGCGATCATTGAAGCTTTCTTT. As protein: CASSGRAIIEAFF.

This clonotype was observed a few times. The chain combines TRBV20-1 with TRBJ2-2; weak D call: TRBD2 (6 bases). Germline V gives CDR1 DFQATT, CDR2 SNEGSKA (reference sequence). The CDR3 spans 17 residues. V lost 0 bases, J lost 0 bases, and 14 bases lay in between. The DNA of the CDR3 is TGCAGTGCTAGAGACCAGACTAGGGGCGCGAACACCGGGGAGCTGTTTTTT. Its protein product is CSARDQTRGANTGELFF.

This clonotype occurred many times. This chain joins TRBV28 and TRBJ1-1; maybe TRBD1 (6 bases). V shed 6 bases and J shed 4 bases, with 15 bases lying between them. The CDR3 runs 14 residues. CDR1 and CDR2 from the germline V gene are MDHEN and SYDVKM. For the CDR3, the DNA is TGTGCCAGCAGAAGAAACAGGGAGCGCACTGAAGCTTTCTTT. Translated, it gives CASRRNRERTEAFF. The full variable domain, rest sourced from reference TRBV28 and TRBJ1-1, is DVKVTQSSRYLVKRTGEKVFLECVQDMDHENMFWYRQDPGLGLRLIYFSYDVKMKEKGDIPEGYSVSREKKERFSLILESASTNQTSMYLCASRRNRERTEAFFGQGTRLTVV.

The chain combines TRBV4-1 with TRBJ1-5, with 10 bases aligning to TRBD1. Looked up from germline, CDR1 is MGHRA and CDR2 is YSYEKL. The junction had 2 bases not matched to a gene; V was cut back by 7 bases and J by 5 bases. This CDR3 comprises 13 residues. The CDR3: CASTGTGDQPQHF. CDR3 bases: TGCGCCAGCACCGGGACAGGGGATCAGCCCCAGCATTTT.

In this sample, this clonotype turned up many times. This sequence joins TRBV10-3 and TRBJ2-2, with TRBD2 matching 10 bases. Looked up from germline, CDR1 is ENHRY and CDR2 is SYGVKD. The CDR3 runs to 17 residues. V lost 3 bases to trimming and J lost 0 bases; unmatched junction nucleotides: 4. In DNA, the CDR3 is TGTGCCATCAGTGATACTAGCGGGACTGCGAACACCGGGGAGCTGTTTTTT. Residues: CAISDTSGTANTGELFF.

V is TRBV6-6 and J is TRBJ2-2; TRBD2 agrees at 7 bases. The germline CDR1 and CDR2 sequences are MNHNY and SVGAGI (reference sequence). V shed 5 bases and J 3 bases; nucleotides not matched to a gene: 6. This CDR3 is 15 amino acids long. The CDR3 DNA reads as TGTGCCAGCAGTCACGGGGGGTCGTACACCGGGGAGCTGTTTTTT. This encodes CASSHGGSYTGELFF.

In regard to this clonotype: A much larger clonotype is one base distant, so this may be a read error. The rearrangement joins TRBV7-2 to TRBJ2-2, with D perhaps TRBD2 (6 bases). This CDR3 is built from 16 residues. Deletions cut 4 bases from V and 2 bases from J, with 14 bases between. Germline V gene sequence: CDR1 SGHTA, CDR2 FQGNSA. As DNA, the CDR3 is TGTGCCAGCAGCTCTCCGGGAGTGGCTAACACCGGGGAGCTGTTTTTT. Encoded protein: CASSSPGVANTGELFF.

This clonotype was observed a few times. The V and J genes are TRBV6-5 and TRBJ1-1; D call uncertain. The CDR3 loop spans 15 amino acids. The V end lost 0 bases, the J end lost 4 bases, and 12 bases lay between the germline ends. Germline V gene lookup returns CDR1 MNHEY and CDR2 SVGAGI. The DNA for the CDR3 is TGTGCCAGCAGTTACTCGGCTTCCCGGGGCACTGAAGCTTTCTTT. Residues: CASSYSASRGTEAFF.

This clonotype has at least ten counts. J is TRBJ2-3 and V is TRBV7-6; TRBD2 is a possible D gene (6 bases). The length of the CDR3 is 13 residues. Germline V gene sequence: CDR1 SGHVS, CDR2 FNYEAQ. Trimming left V 5 bases short and J 5 bases short, with 11 bases between. CDR3 region: CASSRGRGDTQYF. CDR3 DNA sequence: TGTGCCAGCAGCAGAGGGCGGGGAGATACGCAGTATTTT.